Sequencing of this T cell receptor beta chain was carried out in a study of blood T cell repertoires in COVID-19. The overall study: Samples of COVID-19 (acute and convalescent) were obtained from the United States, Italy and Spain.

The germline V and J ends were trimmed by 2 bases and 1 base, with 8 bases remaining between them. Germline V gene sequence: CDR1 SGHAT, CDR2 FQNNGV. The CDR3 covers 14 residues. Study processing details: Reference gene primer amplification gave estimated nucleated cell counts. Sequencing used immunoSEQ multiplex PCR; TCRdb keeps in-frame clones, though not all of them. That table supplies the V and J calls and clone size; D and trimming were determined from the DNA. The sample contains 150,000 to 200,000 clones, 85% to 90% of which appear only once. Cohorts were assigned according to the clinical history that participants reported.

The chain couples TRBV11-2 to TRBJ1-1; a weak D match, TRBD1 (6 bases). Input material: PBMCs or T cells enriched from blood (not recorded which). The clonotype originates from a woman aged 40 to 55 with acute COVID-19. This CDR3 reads CASSLQGWNTEAFF. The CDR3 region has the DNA TGTGCCAGCAGCTTACAGGGGTGGAACACTGAAGCTTTCTTT.